This T cell receptor beta chain was sequenced for a study of OX40 agonist ivuxolimab in advanced cancers. About this clone: Its antigen is currently unknown.

Assay used: immunoSEQ multiplex PCR; TCRdb lists only in-frame clones, some missing. The sample consists of about 70,000 clones, roughly 92% of them appearing once. The germline CDR1 and CDR2 sequences are SGDLS and YYNGEE. The CDR3 has 14 residues. V lost 0 bases, J lost 2 bases, and 7 bases lay in between. Broader study findings: Researchers did not establish what antigens the expanded peripheral T cells target. CD4+ and CD8+ blood T cells expanded clonally by week 6 at 0.1 to 3.0 mg/kg.

The V call is TRBV9, the J call TRBJ2-3; D gene uncertain. The sequence derives from an adult with an advanced solid tumor such as melanoma, head and neck, liver or kidney cancer. The sample was CD4+ or CD8+ T cells sorted from blood, taken in a trial of the OX40 agonist ivuxolimab. The CDR3 nucleotides are TGTGCCAGCAGCGTAGACGGCTACACAGATACGCAGTATTTT. Amino acid sequence: CASSVDGYTDTQYF.